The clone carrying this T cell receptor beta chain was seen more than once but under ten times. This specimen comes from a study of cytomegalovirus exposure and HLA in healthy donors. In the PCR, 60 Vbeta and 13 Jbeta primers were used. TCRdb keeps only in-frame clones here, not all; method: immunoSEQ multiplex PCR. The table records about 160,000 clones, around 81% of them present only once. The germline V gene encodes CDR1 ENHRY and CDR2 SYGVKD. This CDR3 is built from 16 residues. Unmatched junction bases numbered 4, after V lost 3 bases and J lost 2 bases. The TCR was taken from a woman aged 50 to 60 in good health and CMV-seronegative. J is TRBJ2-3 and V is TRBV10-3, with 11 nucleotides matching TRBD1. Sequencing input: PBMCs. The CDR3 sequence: CAISDGQGAITDTQYF. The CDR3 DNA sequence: TGTGCCATCAGTGACGGACAGGGGGCGATCACAGATACGCAGTATTTT.